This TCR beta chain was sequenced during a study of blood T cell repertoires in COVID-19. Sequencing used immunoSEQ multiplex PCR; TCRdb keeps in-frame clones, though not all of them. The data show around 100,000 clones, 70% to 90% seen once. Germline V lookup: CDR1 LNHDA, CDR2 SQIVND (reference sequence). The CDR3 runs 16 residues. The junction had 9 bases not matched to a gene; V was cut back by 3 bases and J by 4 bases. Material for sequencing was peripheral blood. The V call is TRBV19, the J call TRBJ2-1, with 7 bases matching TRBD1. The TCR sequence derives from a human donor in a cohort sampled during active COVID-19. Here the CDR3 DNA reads TGTGCCAGTAGTATCAAACCGGGACAGAAATACAATGAGCAGTTCTTC. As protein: CASSIKPGQKYNEQFF.